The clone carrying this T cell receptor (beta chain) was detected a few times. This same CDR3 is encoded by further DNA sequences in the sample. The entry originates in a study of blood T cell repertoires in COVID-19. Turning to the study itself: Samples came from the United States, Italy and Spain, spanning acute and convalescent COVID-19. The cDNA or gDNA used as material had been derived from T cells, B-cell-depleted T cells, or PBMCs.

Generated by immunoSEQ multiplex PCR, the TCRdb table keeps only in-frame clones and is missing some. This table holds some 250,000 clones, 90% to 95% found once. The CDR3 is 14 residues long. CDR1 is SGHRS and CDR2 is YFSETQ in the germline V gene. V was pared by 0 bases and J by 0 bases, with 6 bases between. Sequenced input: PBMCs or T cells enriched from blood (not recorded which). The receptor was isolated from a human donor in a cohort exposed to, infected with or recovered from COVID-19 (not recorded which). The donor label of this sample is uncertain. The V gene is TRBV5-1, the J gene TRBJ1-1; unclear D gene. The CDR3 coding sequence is TGCGCCAGCAGCTTGGTCCCAGTGAACACTGAAGCTTTCTTT. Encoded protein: CASSLVPVNTEAFF.